The 7 T cell receptor beta chains below were found in one sample sequenced in a study of cytomegalovirus exposure and HLA in healthy donors. PCR primers comprised 60 Vbeta and 13 Jbeta primers. Profiling relied on immunoSEQ multiplex PCR, and the TCRdb table lists in-frame clones only, not all of them. The repertoire holds around 100,000 clones, with about 74% as singletons. What was sequenced was PBMCs. The receptors derive from a male donor in good health and CMV-seropositive.

The V and J genes are TRBV14 and TRBJ2-1; 8 nucleotides agree with TRBD1. The CDR3 has 15 residues. Germline V gives CDR1 SGHDN, CDR2 FVKESK. The ends lost 4 bases at V and 4 bases at J; junction bases unmatched: 6. CDR3 sequence: CASSPPGTGYNEQFF. In DNA form, the CDR3 reads TGTGCCAGCAGCCCCCCCGGGACAGGATACAATGAGCAGTTCTTC.

CDR3: CATSRGGAVNEQFF. The CDR3 DNA reads TGTGCCACCAGCAGAGGGGGCGCCGTTAATGAGCAGTTCTTC. This chain uses TRBV15 with TRBJ2-1, with a possible D match to TRBD1 (5 bases). The V gene's germline CDR1 is LNHNV and CDR2 YYDKDF (reference sequence). The CDR3 has 14 amino acids. The V end was cut by 1 base, the J end by 7 bases, with 11 bases between.

The chain joins TRBV28 to TRBJ2-7; D is possibly TRBD1 (5 bases). CDR3 length equals 16 residues. CDR1 and CDR2 from the germline V gene are MDHEN and SYDVKM. Deletions cut 2 bases from V and 3 bases from J, with 17 bases between. CDR3 nucleotides: TGTGCCAGCAGTTTAACTACTCAGGGAAGAGGCTACGAGCAGTACTTC. Its protein product is CASSLTTQGRGYEQYF. The variable domain in full, with the rest retrieved from reference TRBV28 and TRBJ2-7, is DVKVTQSSRYLVKRTGEKVFLECVQDMDHENMFWYRQDPGLGLRLIYFSYDVKMKEKGDIPEGYSVSREKKERFSLILESASTNQTSMYLCASSLTTQGRGYEQYFGPGTRLTVT.

The CDR3 DNA follows: TGTGCCAGCAGCTTCGGGGTTAGGGCTAACACCGGGGAGCTGTTTTTT. Amino acid sequence: CASSFGVRANTGELFF. The chain joins TRBV5-8 to TRBJ2-2; TRBD2 might be the D (5 bases). V was cut by 2 bases and J by 2 bases, with 13 bases left in between. Germline V gives CDR1 SGHTS, CDR2 YDEGEE. This CDR3 is 16 amino acids long.

This chain uses TRBV28 with TRBJ2-7; no clear D. The CDR3 consists of 16 residues. Per germline, CDR1 MDHEN and CDR2 SYDVKM. The V end was cut by 5 bases, the J end by 0 bases, with 17 bases between. This CDR3 reads CASSTPRPIHSYEQYF. The CDR3 coding sequence is TGTGCCAGCAGTACCCCCAGGCCTATACACTCCTACGAGCAGTACTTC. Complete variable domain (other parts from reference TRBV28 and TRBJ2-7): DVKVTQSSRYLVKRTGEKVFLECVQDMDHENMFWYRQDPGLGLRLIYFSYDVKMKEKGDIPEGYSVSREKKERFSLILESASTNQTSMYLCASSTPRPIHSYEQYFGPGTRLTVT.

J is TRBJ2-1 and V is TRBV5-1, with 13 nucleotides matching TRBD2. CDR3 length equals 16 residues. The V gene's germline CDR1 is SGHRS and CDR2 YFSETQ. Trimming at V came to 3 bases and at J to 8 bases, leaving 8 bases not matched to a gene. The CDR3 protein is CASSSGLAGIVDEQFF. CDR3 bases: TGCGCCAGCAGCTCGGGACTAGCGGGAATTGTCGATGAGCAGTTCTTC.

This clone was counted between two and nine times. The V gene is TRBV5-1, the J gene TRBJ1-1, with 12 bases aligning to TRBD1. V lost 4 bases, J lost 4 bases, and 5 bases stayed unmatched. The CDR3 spans 15 residues. The germline CDR1 and CDR2 sequences are SGHRS and YFSETQ. The CDR3 sequence: CASSEGQGAGTEAFF. The CDR3 DNA follows: TGCGCCAGCAGCGAGGGACAGGGGGCGGGCACTGAAGCTTTCTTT. The variable domain in full, completed from reference TRBV5-1 and TRBJ1-1, reads KAGVTQTPRYLIKTRGQQVTLSCSPISGHRSVSWYQQTPGQGLQFLFEYFSETQRNKGNFPGRFSGRQFSNSRSEMNVSTLELGDSALYLCASSEGQGAGTEAFFGQGTRLTVV.